These 20 T cell receptor beta chains were sequenced from one sample in a study of T cells in Graves' hyperthyroidism and ophthalmopathy (dated by TCRdb to between 2018 and 2021). The library relied on multiplex PCR. The instrument given in TCRdb is Illumina HiSeq 2000. TCR beta CDR3 regions were amplified from RNA transcripts. For the first round of RT-PCR on the TCR CDR3, the HTBI primer set was used together with the Qiagen OneStep RT-PCR kit. The raw public reads went through TCRdb reprocessing: fastp at Q25, MiXCR clone calling, in-frame beta chains kept. Each CDR3 protein gets just one entry, which takes the most common genes and DNA from the rows behind it. This sample gives about 360,000 distinct CDR3 sequences in total; around 14% of them show up just once. Clones ranked in the top ten supply about a quarter of the sample. The sequenced sample was blood. All receptors come from a woman younger than 35 with Graves' hyperthyroidism that later progressed to Graves' ophthalmopathy.

The CDR3: CASSGGWEYGYTF. The CDR3, as DNA: TGTGCCAGCAGCGGTGGGTGGGAGTATGGCTACACCTTC. The rearrangement uses TRBV5-8 and TRBJ1-2; D not certain. CDR3 length: 13 residues. V was pared by 4 bases and J by 5 bases, with 12 bases between. Germline V gene sequence: CDR1 SGHTS, CDR2 YDEGEE.

This clonotype was recorded at least ten times. The chain is built from TRBV20-1 and TRBJ1-5; D call uncertain. V lost 0 bases, J lost 3 bases, and 3 bases lay in between. The CDR3 runs to 12 residues. Germline-derived CDR1 and CDR2 are DFQATT and SNEGSKA (reference sequence). CDR3 coding DNA: TGCAGTGCTAGAGACTTCAATCAGCCCCAGCATTTT. This translates into CSARDFNQPQHF.

About this clonotype: A read error may be the cause here, since a much bigger clone is one base away. This chain joins TRBV5-1 and TRBJ2-1; maybe TRBD2 (6 bases). Germline V CDR1 and CDR2: SGHRS, YFSETQ. This CDR3 contains 15 residues. V dropped 4 bases and J dropped 4 bases, with 15 bases sitting between them. The CDR3 sequence: CASSRCGNNYNEQFF. CDR3 DNA sequence: TGCGCCAGCAGCCGTTGCGGGAACAATTACAATGAGCAGTTCTTC. The full variable domain, in which reference TRBV5-1 and TRBJ2-1 provide the parts outside the CDR3, is KAGVTQTPRYLIKTRGQQVTLSCSPISGHRSVSWYQQTPGQGLQFLFEYFSETQRNKGNFPGRFSGRQFSNSRSEMNVSTLELGDSALYLCASSRCGNNYNEQFFGPGTRLTVL.

This sequence joins TRBV5-1 and TRBJ1-2; no clear D. With 4 bases removed from V and 0 bases from J, the gap between germline ends came to 10 bases. Per germline, CDR1 SGHRS and CDR2 YFSETQ. The CDR3 covers 14 residues. CDR3 in DNA: TGCGCCAGCAGCGTAGGGCCCTCTAACTATGGCTACACCTTC. This translates into CASSVGPSNYGYTF.

This chain joins TRBV6-2 or TRBV6-3 and TRBJ1-5; D gene unclear. Germline V lookup: CDR1 MNHEY, CDR2 SVGEGT. V shed 7 bases and J shed 11 bases, with 12 bases lying between them. CDR3 size: 11 residues. CDR3 DNA: TGTGCCAGCAAAGGCACCTCAGCCCAGCATTTT. It yields the protein CASKGTSAQHF.

This clonotype has at least ten counts. The chain is built from TRBV13 and TRBJ2-3; 10 bases align to TRBD2. The germline gives CDR1 PRHDT, CDR2 FYEKMQ (reference sequence). J lost 4 bases, V lost 5 bases, and 9 bases had no gene match. The CDR3 length is 16 residues. CDR3 amino acids: CASSPASGRDADTQYF. The CDR3 DNA sequence: TGTGCCAGCAGCCCCGCCAGCGGGAGGGACGCAGATACGCAGTATTTT.

The chain is built from TRBV19 and TRBJ2-3; 7 bases align to TRBD2. This CDR3 contains 17 residues. In germline, CDR1 is LNHDA, CDR2 SQIVND (reference sequence). With V trimmed by 3 bases and J by 5 bases, 14 bases remained unmatched. CDR3 sequence reads: CASSIGSHRRELDTQYF. The CDR3 DNA reads as TGTGCCAGTAGTATTGGTTCGCATCGGCGGGAGTTAGATACGCAGTATTTT.

The chain uses TRBV5-4 and TRBJ1-2; D is perhaps TRBD1 (5 bases). Germline CDR1 and CDR2: SGHNT and YYREEE (reference sequence). The V end lost 4 bases, the J end lost 5 bases, and 21 bases lay between the germline ends. The CDR3 is 16 residues long. CDR3 protein: CASSPLGGGSLYGYTF. In nucleotides, the CDR3 is TGTGCCAGCAGCCCCCTGGGCGGGGGATCTTTGTATGGCTACACCTTC.

The V call is TRBV10-3, the J call TRBJ2-3, with a possible D match to TRBD2 (5 bases). There are 15 residues in the CDR3. CDR1 ENHRY and CDR2 SYGVKD come from the germline V gene. V was trimmed by 4 bases and J by 4 bases, leaving 15 bases between them. CDR3 bases: TGTGCCATCAGTGTGGAGGACCCCATCCCAGATACGCAGTATTTT. Translating it yields CAISVEDPIPDTQYF.

V usage is TRBV15 and J usage is TRBJ2-7; D uncertain. Germline lookup yields CDR1 LNHNV and CDR2 YYDKDF (reference sequence). CDR3 length: 14 amino acids. The V gene lost 0 bases and the J gene lost 2 bases, with 8 bases spanning the gap. CDR3 loop: CATSRDMSAYEQYF. CDR3 sequence (DNA): TGTGCCACCAGCAGAGATATGTCGGCCTACGAGCAGTACTTC.

This clonotype appeared many times. This chain connects TRBV27 to TRBJ2-7; D might be TRBD1 or TRBD2, each matching 5 bases. The ends were cut back, 1 base at V and 4 bases at J, with 17 bases in the middle. Germline V gene sequence: CDR1 MNHEY, CDR2 SMNVEV (reference sequence). This CDR3 spans 16 amino acids. The CDR3 loop reads CASSLYPGQISYEQYF. As DNA, the CDR3 is TGTGCCAGCAGTTTATATCCGGGGCAGATAAGTTACGAGCAGTACTTC.

In its sample, this clonotype was seen many times. The chain links TRBV28 to TRBJ2-7; the match to TRBD2 covers 10 bases. V lost 2 bases and J lost 6; bases outside the gene matches: 10. Germline CDR1 MDHEN, CDR2 SYDVKM. The CDR3 has 16 amino acids. The CDR3 spells CASSLRTSGALSEQYF. DNA for the CDR3: TGTGCCAGCAGTTTACGCACTAGCGGGGCCCTGTCCGAGCAGTACTTC.

This clonotype was counted between two and nine times. V and J are TRBV6-5 and TRBJ1-1, with D uncertain. Germline loops: CDR1 MNHEY, CDR2 SVGAGI. The CDR3 has 15 residues. V lost 4 bases and J 1 base, leaving 13 bases between the germline ends. CDR3 DNA sequence: TGTGCCAGCAGTTCCCCCTCCGGGCGGAACACTGAAGCTTTCTTT. Translating it yields CASSSPSGRNTEAFF.

This clonotype was seen at least ten times. V gene TRBV7-9 combines with J gene TRBJ2-5; TRBD1 matches 9 bases. The CDR3 spans 15 residues. Germline loops: CDR1 SEHNR, CDR2 FQNEAQ (reference sequence). The J segment lost 4 bases and the V segment lost 3 bases, leaving 6 bases of the junction unmatched. The CDR3 is CASSLDRGIRETQYF. The CDR3 nucleotides are TGTGCCAGCAGCTTGGACAGGGGAATACGAGAGACCCAGTACTTC.

The chain recombines TRBV20-1 with TRBJ2-5, with TRBD2 matching over 9 bases. The germline V gene has CDR1 DFQATT and CDR2 SNEGSKA (reference sequence). This CDR3 has 16 residues. V lost 0 bases to trimming and J lost 5 bases; unmatched junction nucleotides: 10. Written as DNA, the CDR3 is TGCAGTGCTAGAGATCATGGGACTAGCTTCTCCGAGACCCAGTACTTC. It yields the protein CSARDHGTSFSETQYF.

A note on this clonotype: At one end, the junction sequence differs from germline, possibly due to a read error. The V gene is TRBV20-1, the J gene TRBJ1-5; D uncertain. The length of the CDR3 is 15 residues. Per germline, CDR1 DFQATT and CDR2 SNEGSKA (reference sequence). The CDR3 loop reads CSARVEQNSNQPRHF. The CDR3 coding sequence is TGCAGTGCTAGGGTTGAACAGAATAGCAATCAGCCCCGGCATTTT.

The chain carries TRBV12-3 or TRBV12-4 and TRBJ2-6; 9 nucleotides match TRBD1. The CDR3 is 15 residues long. Trimming removed 10 bases from V and 4 bases from J; junction bases left unmatched: 8. This CDR3 reads CATGQGRLGANVLTF. In DNA form, the CDR3 reads TGTGCCACGGGACAGGGTCGTTTAGGGGCCAACGTCCTGACTTTC.

This clonotype showed up many times. V and J are TRBV12-3 or TRBV12-4 and TRBJ2-5; D remains ambiguous. CDR3 length: 14 residues. V lost 1 base and J 4 bases, leaving 10 bases between the germline ends. The CDR3 nucleotides read TGTGCCAGCAGTTTAGTGAGACACACAGAGACCCAGTACTTC. This codes for CASSLVRHTETQYF.

This clonotype appeared once. This may be a read error, as it is one base from a much larger clone. The CDR3 sequence is CASSGGLAGTVEQYF. The CDR3 nucleotides read TGCGCCAGCAGCGGGGGACTAGCGGGAACGGTCGAGCAGTACTTC. The chain has TRBV5-1 and TRBJ2-7, with TRBD2 identical over 13 bases. Germline lookup yields CDR1 SGHRS and CDR2 YFSETQ. This CDR3 is 15 amino acids long. Trimming at V came to 4 bases and at J to 6 bases, leaving 7 bases not matched to a gene.

This clonotype was counted ten times or more. J is TRBJ2-1 and V is TRBV20-1; TRBD2 aligns across 12 bases. Germline V CDR1 and CDR2: DFQATT, SNEGSKA (reference sequence). The CDR3 is 18 amino acids. V lost 5 bases to trimming and J lost 7 bases; unmatched junction nucleotides: 18. The CDR3, as DNA: TGCAGTGCTGGGACGACTAGCGGGAGCCCCCACGGAGGGAATGAGCAGTTCTTC. Amino acid sequence: CSAGTTSGSPHGGNEQFF.